A selection of T cell receptor beta chains follows, all from one sample in a study of OX40 agonist ivuxolimab in advanced cancers. Assay: immunoSEQ multiplex PCR; the TCRdb copy retains only in-frame clones and omits some. This repertoire shows roughly 53,000 clones, roughly 90% found once; its top ten account for roughly 4.4%. Source: CD4+ or CD8+ T cells sorted from blood, taken in a trial of the OX40 agonist ivuxolimab. These TCRs come from an adult with an advanced solid tumor such as melanoma, head and neck, liver or kidney cancer. The CDR3 runs from the conserved cysteine through the conserved F or W. The D gene is left open where the match is weak. Size values are once, few and many counts, or a class for expanded clones, and some rows have none.

J gene	V gene	D gene	clone size	CDR3 DNA	CDR3 protein
TRBJ2-1	TRBV5-1	TRBD2	NA	TGCGCCAGCAGCGAAAGGGGAGGGTCCTACAATGAGCAGTTCTTC	CASSERGGSYNEQFF
TRBJ2-7	TRBV14	TRBD2	NA	TGTGCCAGCAGCCAAGATAGGGCTAGCGGGATGGGCGAGCAGTACTTC	CASSQDRASGMGEQYF
TRBJ2-3	TRBV5-4	TRBD1	NA	TGTGCCAGCATCAACCAGGGGGCCGGGGATACGCAGTATTTT	CASINQGAGDTQYF
TRBJ1-5	TRBV10-2	TRBD1	once	TGCGCCAGCAAGGGACAGGGGGGTCAGCCCCAGCATTTT	CASKGQGGQPQHF
TRBJ2-1	TRBV10-1	TRBD2	NA	TGCGCCAGCAGTGATGGCCTAGCGGGAGACTATGAGCAGTTCTTC	CASSDGLAGDYEQFF
TRBJ1-5	TRBV6-6	NA	NA	TGTGCCAGCAGTTACACCGACAATCAGCCCCAGCATTTT	CASSYTDNQPQHF
TRBJ2-1	TRBV6-5	NA	NA	TGTGCCAGCAGTAGCGGGCATCAGCCGTGGAATGAGCAGTTCTTC	CASSSGHQPWNEQFF
TRBJ2-3	TRBV2	NA	NA	TGTGCCAGCAACGGGGCTAGCACAGATACGCAGTATTTT	CASNGASTDTQYF
TRBJ2-6	TRBV12-2	NA	NA	TGTGCAAGTCGCGGATCTCTGGGGGCCAACGTCCTGACTTTC	CASRGSLGANVLTF
TRBJ2-1	TRBV19	NA	NA	TGTGCCAGTAGTGTGACAGAGTCCCTTGAGCAGTTCTTC	CASSVTESLEQFF
TRBJ1-5	TRBV7-2	NA	NA	TGTGCCAGCAGCTTAGAGGGTACTAGCAATCAGCCCCAGCATTTT	CASSLEGTSNQPQHF
TRBJ2-7	TRBV5-1	NA	once	TGCGCCAGCAGCTTGACACTGGCCAGGGGCGAGCAGTACTTC	CASSLTLARGEQYF
TRBJ2-2	TRBV6-5	NA	few	TGTGCCAGCAGTTACTCGACCTCTAGCCCCCCCGGGGAGCTGTTTTTT	CASSYSTSSPPGELFF
TRBJ1-4	TRBV2	NA	few	TGTGCCAGCAGATACGCAACGGGGGAAAAACTGTTTTTT	CASRYATGEKLFF
TRBJ2-4	TRBV11-2	TRBD2	NA	TGTGCCAGCAGCCTTACTAGCGGCCTAGCCAAAAACATTCAGTACTTC	CASSLTSGLAKNIQYF
TRBJ1-2	TRBV18	TRBD1	NA	TGTGCCAGCTCACCCACGACAGGGGAAGCTAACTATGGCTACACCTTC	CASSPTTGEANYGYTF
TRBJ2-5	TRBV5-1	TRBD2	NA	TGCGCCAGCAGCCTCAACACCGGGACTAGCCGGGAGACCCAGTACTTC	CASSLNTGTSRETQYF
TRBJ2-5	TRBV2	TRBD2	once	TGTGCCAGCAGTGAAACTAGCGGGATGGGAGAGACCCAGTACTTC	CASSETSGMGETQYF
TRBJ2-1	TRBV11-2	TRBD2	NA	TGTGCCAGCAGCTTAGAACGGACTAGCCTCAATGAGCAGTTCTTC	CASSLERTSLNEQFF
TRBJ2-4	TRBV11-2	NA	NA	TGTGCCAGCAGTCGCGGGGAGGCCAAAAACATTCAGTACTTC	CASSRGEAKNIQYF
TRBJ1-2	TRBV19	TRBD1	few	TGTGCCAGTAGTTCCCTGGGACAGGGTGGGTATGGCTACACCTTC	CASSSLGQGGYGYTF
TRBJ2-7	TRBV6-4	TRBD1	NA	TGTGCCAGCAGTTCCCGGGACAGCGTTAAGTATTGTCACGAGCAGTACTTC	CASSSRDSVKYCHEQYF
TRBJ1-2	TRBV6-1	NA	few	TGTGCCAGCAGTGAATGGGGGGGCACCGGGAGCTACACCTTC	CASSEWGGTGSYTF
TRBJ1-2	TRBV28	TRBD1	NA	TGTGCCAGCAGCCTGGGACAGTTCTATGGCTACACCTTC	CASSLGQFYGYTF
TRBJ2-7	TRBV5-1	NA	NA	TGCGCCAGCAGCTTGACACTGGCCAGGGGCGAGCAGTACTTC	CASSLTLARGEQYF
TRBJ2-5	TRBV7-3	NA	NA	TGTGCCAGCAGCTTAAAGGGGGGAGAGACCCAGTACTTC	CASSLKGGETQYF
TRBJ1-1	TRBV4-1	NA	NA	TGCGCCAGCAGCCAAGCAGGAGGAACTTATGAAGCTTTCTTT	CASSQAGGTYEAFF
TRBJ1-2	TRBV10-3	TRBD1	NA	TGTGCCATCAACGACTACAGGGGCAACTATGGCTACACCTTC	CAINDYRGNYGYTF
TRBJ2-2	TRBV27	TRBD2	NA	TGTGCCAGCACCCGGGGGGGGGTCTTTTACACCGGGGAGCTGTTTTTT	CASTRGGVFYTGELFF